This T cell receptor beta chain is from a study of T cells in Graves' hyperthyroidism and ophthalmopathy (dated by TCRdb to the late 2010s). Turning to the overall study: Peripheral blood was collected at initial diagnosis, before any treatment. Following sampling, methimazole starting at 30 mg daily was given to hyperthyroidism patients, and high-dose intravenous methylprednisolone was given to ophthalmopathy patients. To identify TCR V-J signatures that set the groups apart, the researchers used a discovery cohort of 100 patients, made up of 43 with Graves' ophthalmopathy and about 60 with stable Graves' hyperthyroidism. In about 6 Graves' hyperthyroidism patients, the study also compared T-cell repertoires from thyroid tissue with T-cell repertoires from blood. According to the paper, TCR Vbeta CDR3 sequencing was carried out on over 130 peripheral blood samples, which came from fewer than 50 ophthalmopathy, around 74 hyperthyroidism and about 17 progressor patients. Prospective prediction of ophthalmopathy was tested in an independent validation cohort of fewer than 20 hyperthyroidism patients and 15 to 17 patients who later progressed to ophthalmopathy. The 75 to 100 discovery patients were divided at random into training and test sets in a 7:3 ratio.

Stable Graves' hyperthyroidism was defined as the absence of progression to ophthalmopathy over 18 months of follow-up. Hyperthyroidism patients were newly diagnosed, with disease duration under 2 months, and aged 18 to 65 years. Patients with uncontrolled infections, other autoimmune diseases, pregnancy or lactation were excluded. Diagnoses were established on the basis of clinical symptoms, serum thyroxine and TRAb, thyroid ultrasound, and orbital computed tomography. PBMCs were separated from under 11 ml of fresh peripheral blood using Ficoll-Paque density gradient centrifugation. Total RNA was extracted with Trizol reagent, and quality was checked on an Agilent 2100 Bioanalyzer. For this clonotype: Which antigen it targets is not known. Per-base qualities were not stored, and no clone one base away is much larger.

The TCR beta CDR3 regions were amplified from RNA transcripts. The first round of RT-PCR for the TCR CDR3 was performed with the HTBI primer set and the Qiagen OneStep RT-PCR kit. A second multiplex PCR round built the libraries, followed by size selection and purification. The libraries were sequenced on an Illumina HiSeq2000 using paired-end 100 bp reads. The paper's data handling went like this. Raw data were processed with SOAPnuke, discarding reads with adapters, uncalled bases, mean Phred below 15, or no exact constant-primer or identifier match. High-quality paired reads were merged using COPE v1.2.5, and each unique nucleotide sequence was defined as a clonotype. MiTCR v1.1 was used to align the clonotypes against IMGT TRBV, TRBD and TRBJ reference segments. The analysis included only V-J combinations with a frequency above 0.0001, which together covered 98% to 99.2% of the repertoires. The TCS score was defined as F50 (clonal expansion) divided by E x V (chaos), with BLOSUM62-based TCRdist calculated between CDR3 peptides within each V-J. Welch's t-statistics and random forest reduced around 510 V-J features to about 12, which were used in a naive Bayes classifier (R e1071). TCRdb passed the public sequencing reads through fastp at Q25 and MiXCR, retaining productive beta sequences. CDR3 protein sequences are deduplicated, and each keeps its most common genes and DNA. These V and J calls rely on TCRdb rather than the paper's analysis. This sample has approximately 520,000 distinct CDR3 sequences in its table, and about 20% of those were observed once. The top ten clonotypes cover 26% of the sample.

Here is what the overall study found, with its caveats: A model built on a 13 V-J signature distinguished ophthalmopathy from stable hyperthyroidism, reaching over 85% sensitivity and around 81% specificity in cross-validation and 80%/75% in testing. Most expanded thyroid clonotypes (frequency above 0.001) were also found in blood, which suggests that blood repertoires may mirror thyroid immune responses. No statistical method was used to set the sample size in advance, and investigators knew the group allocation. In validation, progression to ophthalmopathy was predicted by the model with nearly 71% sensitivity and under 85% specificity, a median of approximately 6.5 months before onset.

Sequencing used blood. This receptor was obtained from a man between 18 and 35 years old with Graves' hyperthyroidism.

This receptor has the CDR3 CATSRVRAETQYF. The DNA sequence is TGTGCCACCAGCAGAGTCAGAGCGGAGACCCAGTACTTC. The sequence is built from TRBV15 and TRBJ2-5; confidence is insufficient to name the D gene. The germline V gene (reference sequence) provides CDR1 LNHNV and CDR2 YYDKDF. Cut back by 1 base and 5 bases, the V and J ends lie 8 bases apart. The CDR3 covers 13 residues, taking in both the cysteine and the phenylalanine. Only CDR3 DNA remains: 39 bases, in frame from the first base.